This T cell receptor beta chain derives from a study of CD8+CD57+ T cells in acquired aplastic anemia. In patients chosen for sequencing, flow cytometry had shown CD8+CD57+ cell expansion. It was genomic DNA that served as the template for profiling TCR beta VDJ and CDR3. TCRdb re-derived calls from the reads in MiXCR, one entry per CDR3 protein. Among hundreds of thousands of distinct CDR3 sequences listed, under 60% were seen once. The germline V gene encodes CDR1 SQVTM and CDR2 ANQGSEA. Losses at the gene ends were 7 bases for V and 3 bases for J; bases not matched to a gene: 12. The CDR3 is made up of 14 amino acids.

Sequenced input: sorted CD4+, CD8+, or CD8+CD57+ T cells (not recorded which) from PBMCs. This TCR was sampled from a human donor with aplastic anemia. This chain uses TRBV29-1 with TRBJ2-7; 7 bases map to TRBD1. Here the CDR3 DNA reads TGCAGCGCTAGTGAGTTACAGGGGCGCTACGAGCAGTACTTC. It specifies CSASELQGRYEQYF.